Listed here are 7 T cell receptor beta chains from one sample, sequenced in a study of blood T cells in healthy people across ages (dated by TCRdb to between 2015 and 2017). Library method: 5' RACE. Data came from an Illumina HiSeq 2500. A second PCR of about 6 to 11 cycles was run with a J-beta primer mix and a sample-barcoded 5' primer. TCRdb ran its own pipeline on the public reads, namely fastp trimming at Q25 and MiXCR clone calling, and kept in-frame beta chains. A single entry per CDR3 protein holds the most common genes and DNA from its merged rows. This sample comprises fewer than 750,000 distinct CDR3 sequences, more than 45% of them detected only once. Less than 15% of the sample belongs to the ten largest clones. Sequenced input: blood. The receptors were gathered from a woman over 75 in good health.

This clonotype was seen only a few times. The chain recombines TRBV28 with TRBJ1-4; no definite D call. Trimming removed 2 bases at V and 3 bases at J, with 7 bases between. The germline V gene has CDR1 MDHEN and CDR2 SYDVKM. The CDR3 extends over 14 amino acids. The DNA for the CDR3 is TGTGCCAGCAGTTTAGATAGTCCTAATGAAAAACTGTTTTTT. This codes for CASSLDSPNEKLFF.

The chain has TRBV10-3 and TRBJ2-5, with 13 bases that match TRBD2. V lost 5 bases to trimming and J lost 3 bases; unmatched junction nucleotides: 9. CDR3 length: 17 amino acids. The germline gives CDR1 ENHRY, CDR2 SYGVKD. CDR3 DNA sequence: TGTGCCATCAGTAAGACTAGCGGGGGGCCTCCTGAAGAGACCCAGTACTTC. Amino acids: CAISKTSGGPPEETQYF.

This clonotype showed up just a few times. The rearrangement links TRBV4-1 to TRBJ2-1; TRBD2 matches at 11 bases. In germline, CDR1 is MGHRA, CDR2 YSYEKL. The J segment lost 5 bases and the V segment lost 1 base, leaving 10 bases of the junction unmatched. The CDR3 contains 18 residues. The CDR3 nucleotides are TGCGCCAGCAGCCAAGTAGCGGGAGGGATGGGACTAAACAATGAGCAGTTCTTC. The encoded protein is CASSQVAGGMGLNNEQFF.

This clonotype was counted many times. The V gene is TRBV28, the J gene TRBJ1-6; D is ambiguous. Trimming left V 7 bases short and J 7 bases short, with 17 bases between. Germline V gene data show CDR1 as MDHEN and CDR2 as SYDVKM. The CDR3 extends over 15 amino acids. The CDR3 region has the DNA TGTGCCAGCATTCTAGGACCCGGCGGAAATTCACCCCTCCACTTT. This sequence encodes CASILGPGGNSPLHF.

The rearrangement joins TRBV15 to TRBJ2-1; D possibly corresponds to TRBD1 (6 bases). Trimming pared 0 bases from V and 4 bases from J, leaving 16 bases between. From germline, CDR1 is LNHNV and CDR2 YYDKDF (reference sequence). The CDR3 spans 17 residues. CDR3 nucleotides: TGTGCCACCAGCAGAGAATTTGGGGGCAGGTCATACAATGAGCAGTTCTTC. Residues: CATSREFGGRSYNEQFF. The full variable domain, rest sourced from reference TRBV15 and TRBJ2-1, is DAMVIQNPRYQVTQFGKPVTLSCSQTLNHNVMYWYQQKSSQAPKLLFHYYDKDFNNEADTPDNFQSRRPNTSFCFLDIRSPGLGDTAMYLCATSREFGGRSYNEQFFGPGTRLTVL.

This chain joins TRBV20-1 and TRBJ2-2; D is perhaps TRBD1 (5 bases). V lost 6 bases and J lost 6, with 14 bases in between. The CDR3 is 13 amino acids. Per germline, CDR1 DFQATT and CDR2 SNEGSKA (reference sequence). CDR3: CSAEDISSGELFF. CDR3 in DNA: TGCAGTGCAGAGGACATATCCTCCGGGGAGCTGTTTTTT.

This clonotype was counted many times. The chain recombines TRBV7-2 with TRBJ1-1; D call uncertain. CDR1 is SGHTA and CDR2 is FQGNSA in the germline V gene. The CDR3 consists of 13 residues. The germline V and J ends were trimmed by 5 bases and 0 bases, with 7 bases remaining between them. The CDR3 sequence is CASSPRVNTEAFF. The CDR3, as DNA: TGTGCCAGCAGCCCCCGAGTGAACACTGAAGCTTTCTTT. Together with reference TRBV7-2 and TRBJ1-1, the CDR3 gives the full variable domain: GAGVSQSPSNKVTEKGKDVELRCDPISGHTALYWYRQSLGQGLEFLIYFQGNSAPDKSGLPSDRFSAERTGGSVSTLTIQRTQQEDSAVYLCASSPRVNTEAFFGQGTRLTVV.